A single sample is the source of the 30 T cell receptor beta chains below, sequenced in a study of blood T cell repertoires in COVID-19. Profiled with immunoSEQ multiplex PCR; TCRdb holds only in-frame clones, not every one. The sample lists about 36,000 clones; around three quarters were seen once. The sample comprised peripheral blood. These TCRs come from a man aged 60 to 75 with active COVID-19.

This chain connects TRBV11-3 to TRBJ2-1, with 9 nucleotides matching TRBD2. The germline CDR1 and CDR2 sequences are SGHNT and YENEEA. Unmatched junction bases numbered 14, after V lost 10 bases and J lost 7 bases. This CDR3 comprises 15 residues. CDR3 nucleotide sequence: TGTGCCACGGCCACCGGGTTAGCGGGAGCGAATGAGCAGTTCTTC. Protein product: CATATGLAGANEQFF.

The chain carries TRBV7-2 and TRBJ2-5; D may be TRBD1 (6 bases). V lost 1 base and J 5 bases, leaving 17 bases between the germline ends. This CDR3 has 16 amino acids. CDR1 is SGHTA and CDR2 is FQGNSA in the germline V gene. CDR3 nucleotide sequence: TGTGCCAGCAGCTTAGTCAGGGGAACTAGGTACGAGACCCAGTACTTC. Translated, it gives CASSLVRGTRYETQYF.

The V and J genes are TRBV7-2 and TRBJ2-7, with a tentative D call TRBD1 (6 bases). The germline V and J ends were trimmed by 4 bases and 0 bases, with 10 bases remaining between them. Germline-derived CDR1 and CDR2 are SGHTA and FQGNSA. This CDR3 contains 14 residues. Here the CDR3 reads CASSSMGASYEQYF. CDR3 coding DNA: TGTGCCAGCAGCTCGATGGGGGCCTCCTACGAGCAGTACTTC.

This chain links TRBV12-3 or TRBV12-4 with TRBJ2-5; 15 bases are a match to TRBD2. The CDR3 sequence is 13 residues long. V was pared by 6 bases and J by 14 bases, with 7 bases of the junction left unmatched. CDR3 in DNA: TGTGCCAGCAGCTATCGGACTAGCGGGGGGGGATACTTC. Translated, it gives CASSYRTSGGGYF.

The chain couples TRBV4-3 to TRBJ2-7; perhaps TRBD2 as D (5 bases). The CDR3 runs 14 residues. The germline V and J ends were trimmed by 0 bases and 6 bases, with 12 bases remaining between them. Germline CDR1 is LGHNA and CDR2 is YSLEER. The CDR3 spells CASSQERGSGEQYF. The CDR3 bases are TGCGCCAGCAGCCAAGAACGAGGGAGCGGCGAGCAGTACTTC.

The chain has TRBV19 and TRBJ2-6, with 14 bases lining up with TRBD2. The CDR3 contains 18 residues. The V gene's germline CDR1 is LNHDA and CDR2 SQIVND (reference sequence). The junction had 6 bases not matched to a gene; V was cut back by 7 bases and J by 1 base. CDR3 DNA sequence: TGTGCCAGTATGGGACTAGCGGGAGTTTTGTCTGGGGCCAACGTCCTGACTTTC. This sequence encodes CASMGLAGVLSGANVLTF.

This clone was recorded only once. The chain employs TRBV30 and TRBJ2-5; 7 bases match TRBD2. The germline CDR1 and CDR2 sequences are GTSNPN and SVGIG (reference sequence). The CDR3 loop spans 13 amino acids. The ends lost 3 bases at V and 3 bases at J; junction bases unmatched: 4. The CDR3 region is CAWRKGTKETQYF. The CDR3 DNA reads as TGTGCCTGGAGGAAGGGGACTAAAGAGACCCAGTACTTC.

The DNA of the CDR3 is TGTGCCAGCTCACTAGTGTTCAGGACAGGTAGAGTGGATGAGCAGTTCTTC. Its translation: CASSLVFRTGRVDEQFF. This rearrangement joins TRBV18 to TRBJ2-1, with TRBD1 matching over 7 bases. The germline gives CDR1 KGHSH, CDR2 LQKENI. V lost 4 bases and J lost 8; bases outside the gene matches: 17. There are 17 residues in the CDR3. The complete variable domain, with remaining parts taken from reference TRBV18 and TRBJ2-1, reads NAGVMQNPRHLVRRRGQEARLRCSPMKGHSHVYWYRQLPEEGLKFMVYLQKENIIDESGMPKERFSAEFPKEGPSILRIQQVVRGDSAAYFCASSLVFRTGRVDEQFFGPGTRLTVL.

This chain joins TRBV18 and TRBJ2-3; D is perhaps TRBD2 (5 bases). The CDR3 is 12 amino acids. Germline-derived CDR1 and CDR2 are KGHSH and LQKENI. Trimming left V 4 bases short and J 7 bases short, with 9 bases between. CDR3: CASSLERNTQYF. CDR3 nucleotide sequence: TGTGCCAGCTCACTCGAGCGGAATACGCAGTATTTT.

The chain links TRBV5-6 to TRBJ2-3, with D possibly TRBD1 on 6 matching bases. This CDR3 contains 15 residues. Trimming stripped 2 bases from V and 2 bases from J, with 12 bases between. CDR1 and CDR2 (germline): SGHDT, YYEEEE. The CDR3 sequence is CASSLTRGDTDTQYF. In nucleotides, the CDR3 is TGTGCCAGCAGCTTAACCAGGGGAGACACAGATACGCAGTATTTT. Looking up the rest from reference TRBV5-6 and TRBJ2-3 gives the full variable domain: DAGVTQSPTHLIKTRGQQVTLRCSPKSGHDTVSWYQQALGQGPQFIFQYYEEEERQRGNFPDRFSGHQFPNYSSELNVNALLLGDSALYLCASSLTRGDTDTQYFGPGTRLTVL.

The chain employs TRBV11-2 and TRBJ2-5; 9 bases map to TRBD1. V gave up 6 bases and J gave up 5 bases; unmatched junction bases: 7. The CDR3 extends over 14 amino acids. Germline lookup yields CDR1 SGHAT and CDR2 FQNNGV. CDR3 residues: CASRAGTGQETQYF. The CDR3 nucleotides are TGTGCCAGCAGGGCCGGGACAGGGCAGGAGACCCAGTACTTC.

This sequence joins TRBV10-3 and TRBJ2-1, with 9 bases identical to TRBD2. V shed 9 bases and J 7 bases; nucleotides not matched to a gene: 13. The CDR3 runs 15 residues. Germline CDR1 is ENHRY and CDR2 is SYGVKD. CDR3 sequence (DNA): TGTGCCATTGCGGGGGGGCTAGTTTCTTTGAATGAGCAGTTCTTC. Translated: CAIAGGLVSLNEQFF.

The table lists this clone with a few counts. The chain recombines TRBV12-2 with TRBJ1-6; the table calls TRBD1, which could not be checked here. TRBV12-2 is deemed a pseudogene. This CDR3 is 24 amino acids long. CDR3 protein: CASRLVSHRLRGLSTSSYNSPLHF. CDR3 in DNA: TGTGCAAGTCGCTTAGTGTCCCACCGACTCAGGGGGTTATCCACCAGCTCCTATAATTCACCCCTCCACTTT.

V usage is TRBV19 and J usage is TRBJ2-7, with D maybe TRBD2 (6 bases). There are 14 residues in the CDR3. Trimming took 5 bases from V and 1 from J, leaving 12 bases between them. CDR1 LNHDA and CDR2 SQIVND come from the germline V gene (reference sequence). The CDR3 protein is CASSPRAGSYEQYF. CDR3 DNA sequence: TGTGCCAGTAGTCCCCGGGCGGGATCCTACGAGCAGTACTTC.

This sequence joins TRBV12-5 and TRBJ2-7, with D unresolved. CDR3 size: 12 residues. Germline V CDR1 and CDR2: LGHNT, FRNRAP. Trimming pared 2 bases from V and 2 bases from J, leaving 4 bases between. The CDR3 region is CASGLSPYEQYF. In DNA form, the CDR3 reads TGTGCTAGTGGTTTGTCTCCCTACGAGCAGTACTTC.

The V gene is TRBV28, the J gene TRBJ2-3, with TRBD2 identical over 13 bases. The CDR3 has 14 residues. The J segment lost 4 bases and the V segment lost 7 bases, leaving 2 bases of the junction unmatched. Germline V gene data show CDR1 as MDHEN and CDR2 as SYDVKM. The CDR3 DNA reads as TGTGCCAGCACCGGGACTAGCGGGGCAGATACGCAGTATTTT. It yields the protein CASTGTSGADTQYF.

The J gene is TRBJ1-3, the V gene TRBV5-1, with 7 bases lining up with TRBD1. Germline values: CDR1 SGHRS, CDR2 YFSETQ. This CDR3 region has 19 residues. Trimming at V came to 2 bases and at J to 0 bases, leaving 14 bases not matched to a gene. The CDR3 DNA reads TGCGCCAGCAGCTTAAGACAGGGATACGTGGTTGCCTCTGGAAACACCATATATTTT. This translates into CASSLRQGYVVASGNTIYF.

The V call is TRBV4-3, the J call TRBJ2-3; D is undetermined. The V and J ends lost 0 bases and 0 bases respectively, with 10 bases between them. This CDR3 has 16 residues. Germline lookup yields CDR1 LGHNA and CDR2 YSLEER. The DNA for the CDR3 is TGCGCCAGCAGCCAAGAAAGTCTTACTAGCACAGATACGCAGTATTTT. Its protein product is CASSQESLTSTDTQYF.

This clone was picked up a small number of times. The rearrangement links TRBV6-2 or TRBV6-3 to TRBJ1-1; D gene uncertain. This CDR3 region has 12 residues. Per the germline V gene, CDR1 is MNHEY and CDR2 is SVGEGT. Trimming stripped 6 bases from V and 10 bases from J, with 15 bases between. CDR3 region: CASSTARRAAFF. The CDR3 region has the DNA TGTGCCAGCAGCACTGCCCGGAGAGCAGCTTTCTTT.

This clone came up a few times. The V and J genes are TRBV6-2 or TRBV6-3 and TRBJ1-1, with a tentative D call TRBD1 (6 bases). Germline V gene data show CDR1 as MNHEY and CDR2 as SVGEGT. This CDR3 region has 11 residues. Trimming pared 5 bases from V and 8 bases from J, leaving 9 bases between. The CDR3 sequence is CASSIGQEAFF. The CDR3 DNA reads as TGTGCCAGCAGTATCGGACAGGAAGCTTTCTTT.

This chain joins TRBV11-2 and TRBJ2-7, with D possibly matching TRBD1 (6 bases). The CDR3 consists of 12 residues. Trimming shortened V by 3 bases and J by 6 bases, and 9 bases separated the two germline ends. In germline, CDR1 is SGHAT, CDR2 FQNNGV. The CDR3 spells CASSFRGAEQYF. The CDR3 region has the DNA TGTGCCAGCAGCTTCAGGGGTGCCGAGCAGTACTTC. The entire variable domain, with the rest obtained from reference TRBV11-2 and TRBJ2-7, is as follows: EAGVAQSPRYKIIEKRQSVAFWCNPISGHATLYWYQQILGQGPKLLIQFQNNGVVDDSQLPKDRFSAERLKGVDSTLKIQPAKLEDSAVYLCASSFRGAEQYFGPGTRLTVT.

The J gene is TRBJ2-7, the V gene TRBV28, with 9 positions matching TRBD1. This CDR3 spans 14 amino acids. The J segment lost 5 bases and the V segment lost 8 bases, leaving 10 bases of the junction unmatched. Looked up from germline, CDR1 is MDHEN and CDR2 is SYDVKM. The CDR3 region has the DNA TGTGCCAGCCGGGGGACAGGGAACCCCCACGAGCAGTACTTC. Encoded protein: CASRGTGNPHEQYF.

V usage is TRBV5-1 and J usage is TRBJ1-1, with TRBD1 as a possible D gene (6 bases). Trimming shortened V by 3 bases and J by 1 base, and 19 bases separated the two germline ends. CDR3 length equals 17 residues. The germline gives CDR1 SGHRS, CDR2 YFSETQ. The CDR3, as DNA: TGCGCCAGCAGCTCCTTGGGGGGGCCAAACCCGAACACTGAAGCTTTCTTT. This translates into CASSSLGGPNPNTEAFF.

The rearrangement uses TRBV7-2 and TRBJ2-1; 7 bases line up with TRBD2. CDR1 is SGHTA, CDR2 FQGNSA, per germline. J gave up 2 bases and V 5 bases, and 9 bases lay outside the gene matches. This CDR3 spans 16 amino acids. The CDR3, as DNA: TGTGCCAGCAGCGTCAGTCGGGGGGACCCCTACAATGAGCAGTTCTTC. Amino acids: CASSVSRGDPYNEQFF.

This clone was seen only a few times. The genes are TRBV3-1 (or the pseudogene TRBV3-2) and TRBJ2-7; TRBD2 matches at 7 bases. V gave up 3 bases and J gave up 5 bases; unmatched junction bases: 13. Germline V lookup: CDR1 LGHDT, CDR2 YNNKEL (reference sequence). This CDR3 has 16 amino acids. The DNA of the CDR3 is TGTGCCAGCAGCCAGCGGGAGCTAGCGAGAGACCACGAGCAGTACTTC. Its translation: CASSQRELARDHEQYF.

Concerning this clone: One end of the junction does not line up with germline, which may come from a read error. The chain uses TRBV7-7 and TRBJ2-3; the D gene is possibly TRBD2 (6 bases). From germline, CDR1 is SSHAT and CDR2 FNYEAQ (reference sequence). CDR3 length equals 14 residues. CDR3 in DNA: TGTGCTAGCAGCCAGGGAGGAGGGGCCCCTACGCAGTATTTT. Encoded protein: CASSQGGGAPTQYF.

This chain uses TRBV7-2 with TRBJ1-1, with unresolved D. This CDR3 comprises 12 residues. V lost 5 bases, J lost 5 bases, and 9 bases lay in between. From germline, CDR1 is SGHTA and CDR2 FQGNSA. The DNA for the CDR3 is TGTGCCAGCAGCCCCTACGGGACTGAAGCTTTCTTT. Protein product: CASSPYGTEAFF. The variable domain in full, completed from reference TRBV7-2 and TRBJ1-1, reads GAGVSQSPSNKVTEKGKDVELRCDPISGHTALYWYRQSLGQGLEFLIYFQGNSAPDKSGLPSDRFSAERTGGSVSTLTIQRTQQEDSAVYLCASSPYGTEAFFGQGTRLTVV.

This clone appeared a few times. The V call is TRBV11-2, the J call TRBJ2-7; D may be TRBD2 (6 bases). Germline V gene data show CDR1 as SGHAT and CDR2 as FQNNGV. The V end lost 5 bases, the J end lost 0 bases, and 11 bases lay between the germline ends. The CDR3 contains 14 residues. The CDR3 bases are TGTGCCAGCAGCCCAACTAGCCCCTCCTACGAGCAGTACTTC. As protein: CASSPTSPSYEQYF.

The sample holds a few counts of this clone. This chain uses TRBV7-9 with TRBJ1-6; 8 bases map to TRBD1. Germline CDR1 is SEHNR and CDR2 is FQNEAQ (reference sequence). The CDR3 runs to 15 residues. V shed 6 bases and J 6 bases; nucleotides not matched to a gene: 7. CDR3 coding DNA: TGTGCCAGCAGTTATACAGGGGGTAGTAATTCACCCCTCCACTTT. Translation: CASSYTGGSNSPLHF.

The chain has TRBV4-2 and TRBJ1-2, with unresolved D. The V gene lost 0 bases and the J gene lost 4 bases, with 12 bases spanning the gap. CDR3 length equals 15 residues. Germline lookup yields CDR1 LGHNA and CDR2 YNFKEQ. CDR3 DNA: TGTGCCAGCAGCCAAGATCTAGGAGTAGGCTATGGCTACACCTTC. Translated, it gives CASSQDLGVGYGYTF.